The next 7 T cell receptor beta chains were all read from a single sample in a study of cytomegalovirus exposure and HLA in healthy donors. With 60 Vbeta and 13 Jbeta primers, the PCR was carried out. Method: immunoSEQ multiplex PCR; TCRdb's copy keeps in-frame clones and lacks some. The profile shows about 130,000 clones, about 80% of them singletons. The specimen was PBMCs. These receptors were collected from a woman between 40 and 50 years old in good health and CMV-seropositive.

V usage is TRBV19 and J usage is TRBJ2-1; 13 bases are shared with TRBD2. The junction had 13 bases not matched to a gene; V was cut back by 4 bases and J by 13 bases. The CDR3 totals 16 residues. The germline V gene has CDR1 LNHDA and CDR2 SQIVND (reference sequence). The CDR3 spells CASSTRLAGGLRIQFF. The CDR3 DNA follows: TGTGCCAGTAGTACACGACTAGCGGGAGGATTACGGATTCAGTTCTTC.

The rearrangement joins TRBV28 to TRBJ2-7; 7 positions match TRBD1. Germline V gene lookup returns CDR1 MDHEN and CDR2 SYDVKM. V was pared by 3 bases and J by 2 bases, with 4 bases of the junction left unmatched. This CDR3 is 14 amino acids long. The CDR3 bases are TGTGCCAGCAGTTTGACAGGGTGGGCCTACGAGCAGTACTTC. Translating gives CASSLTGWAYEQYF.

V and J are TRBV27 and TRBJ2-3, with 11 bases identical to TRBD1. This CDR3 is 15 amino acids long. With 7 bases clipped from V and 2 bases from J, the junction kept 5 bases outside the gene matches. The germline V gene encodes CDR1 MNHEY and CDR2 SMNVEV (reference sequence). CDR3 residues: CASTGTGGPTDTQYF. CDR3 coding DNA: TGTGCCAGCACCGGGACAGGGGGTCCCACAGATACGCAGTATTTT.

This chain uses TRBV6-5 with TRBJ2-7; 12 bases fit TRBD1. This CDR3 is built from 15 residues. Germline-derived CDR1 and CDR2 are MNHEY and SVGAGI. V shed 6 bases and J 1 base; nucleotides not matched to a gene: 4. As DNA, the CDR3 is TGTGCCAGCAGGACGGGACAGGGGGCTTCCTACGAGCAGTACTTC. It is translated as CASRTGQGASYEQYF.

As to this clone: Sequence at one end of the junction differs from germline and may be a read error. The chain couples TRBV11-2 to TRBJ1-1; 8 bases map to TRBD1. The CDR3 is 11 residues long. Germline V gene lookup returns CDR1 SGHAT and CDR2 FQNNGV. CDR3 sequence reads: CASSEAQGALF. In DNA form, the CDR3 reads TGTGCCAGCAGCGAGGCTCAGGGGGCACTCTTT.

The chain has TRBV6-1 and TRBJ1-1; TRBD1 aligns across 9 bases. This CDR3 region has 18 residues. With 4 bases clipped from V and 2 bases from J, the junction kept 14 bases outside the gene matches. The germline gives CDR1 MNHNS, CDR2 SASEGT. The CDR3 sequence is CASSATAGTGRGNTEAFF. CDR3 DNA: TGTGCCAGCAGTGCAACGGCCGGGACAGGGAGGGGTAACACTGAAGCTTTCTTT.

A word on this clone: Distinct nucleotide sequences in the sample also encode this CDR3. The genes are TRBV27 and TRBJ1-5; unclear D gene. Looked up from germline, CDR1 is MNHEY and CDR2 is SMNVEV (reference sequence). This CDR3 comprises 14 residues. Trimming left V 3 bases short and J 0 bases short, with 6 bases between. CDR3 nucleotide sequence: TGTGCCAGCAGTTTGTTCAGTAGCAATCAGCCCCAGCATTTT. It yields the protein CASSLFSSNQPQHF.